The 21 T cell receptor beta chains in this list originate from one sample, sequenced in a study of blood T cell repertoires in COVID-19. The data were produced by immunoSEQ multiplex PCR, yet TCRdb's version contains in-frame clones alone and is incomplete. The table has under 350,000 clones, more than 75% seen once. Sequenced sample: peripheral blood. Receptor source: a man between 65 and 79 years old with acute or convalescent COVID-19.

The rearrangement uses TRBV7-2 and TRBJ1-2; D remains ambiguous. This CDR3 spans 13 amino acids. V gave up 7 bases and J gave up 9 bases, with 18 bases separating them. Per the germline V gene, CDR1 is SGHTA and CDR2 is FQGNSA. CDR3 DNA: TGTGCCAGCACAAAACCCCCGGGAAGTAGCTACACCTTC. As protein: CASTKPPGSSYTF. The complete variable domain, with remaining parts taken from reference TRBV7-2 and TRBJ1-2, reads GAGVSQSPSNKVTEKGKDVELRCDPISGHTALYWYRQSLGQGLEFLIYFQGNSAPDKSGLPSDRFSAERTGGSVSTLTIQRTQQEDSAVYLCASTKPPGSSYTFGSGTRLTVV.

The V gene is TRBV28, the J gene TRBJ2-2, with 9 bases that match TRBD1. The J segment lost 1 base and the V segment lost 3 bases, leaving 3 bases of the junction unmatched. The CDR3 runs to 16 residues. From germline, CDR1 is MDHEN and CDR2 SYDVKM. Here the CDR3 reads CASSLPGQGNTGELFF. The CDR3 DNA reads TGTGCCAGCAGTTTGCCGGGACAGGGGAACACCGGGGAGCTGTTTTTT.

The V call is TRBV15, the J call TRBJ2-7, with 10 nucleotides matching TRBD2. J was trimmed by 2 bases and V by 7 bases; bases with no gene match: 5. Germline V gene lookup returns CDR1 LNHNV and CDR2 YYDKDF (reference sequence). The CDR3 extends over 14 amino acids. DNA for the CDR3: TGTGCCACCACGAGCGGGGGGGTTCCCTACGAGCAGTACTTC. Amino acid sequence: CATTSGGVPYEQYF.

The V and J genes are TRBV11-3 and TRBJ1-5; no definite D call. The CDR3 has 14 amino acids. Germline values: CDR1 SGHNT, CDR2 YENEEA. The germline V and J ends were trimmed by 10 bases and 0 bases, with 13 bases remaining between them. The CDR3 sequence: CATLTLYSNQPQHF. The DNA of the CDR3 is TGTGCCACCCTGACACTTTATAGCAATCAGCCCCAGCATTTT.

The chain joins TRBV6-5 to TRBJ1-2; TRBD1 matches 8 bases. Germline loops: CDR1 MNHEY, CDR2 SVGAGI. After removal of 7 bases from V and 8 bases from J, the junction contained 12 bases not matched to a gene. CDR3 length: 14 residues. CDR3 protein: CASTPSQGERGYTF. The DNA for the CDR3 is TGTGCCAGCACCCCATCACAGGGGGAGCGCGGCTACACCTTC.

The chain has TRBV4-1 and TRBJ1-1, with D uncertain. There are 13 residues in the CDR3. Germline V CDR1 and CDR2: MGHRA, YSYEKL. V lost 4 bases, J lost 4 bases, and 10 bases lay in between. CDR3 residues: CASSPRVGTEAFF. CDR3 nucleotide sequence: TGCGCCAGCAGCCCCCGGGTCGGCACTGAAGCTTTCTTT.

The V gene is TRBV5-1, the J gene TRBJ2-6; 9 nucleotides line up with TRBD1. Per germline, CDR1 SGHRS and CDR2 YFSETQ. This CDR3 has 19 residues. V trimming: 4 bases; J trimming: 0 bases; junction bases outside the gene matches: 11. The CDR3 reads CASSLLPGQGSSGANVLTF. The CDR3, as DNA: TGCGCCAGCAGCCTCCTTCCGGGACAGGGCTCCTCTGGGGCCAACGTCCTGACTTTC.

This CDR3 is CASSPQATGTRAGYTF. The CDR3 DNA follows: TGTGCCAGCAGTCCCCAAGCGACAGGAACGAGGGCTGGCTACACCTTC. The V call is TRBV6-2 or TRBV6-3, the J call TRBJ1-2; TRBD1 might be the D (6 bases). Germline loops: CDR1 MNHEY, CDR2 SVGEGT. The CDR3 has 16 amino acids. V was cut by 5 bases and J by 7 bases, with 23 bases left in between.

CDR3 bases: TGTGCCAGCAGCCAAGAGTTGAGGGACTTTAACTACGAGCAGTACTTC. Protein: CASSQELRDFNYEQYF. The J gene is TRBJ2-7, the V gene TRBV4-2, with a weak D call TRBD2 (6 bases). This CDR3 is built from 16 residues. CDR1 is LGHNA and CDR2 is YNFKEQ in the germline V gene. V lost 0 bases, J lost 3 bases, and 15 bases lay in between.

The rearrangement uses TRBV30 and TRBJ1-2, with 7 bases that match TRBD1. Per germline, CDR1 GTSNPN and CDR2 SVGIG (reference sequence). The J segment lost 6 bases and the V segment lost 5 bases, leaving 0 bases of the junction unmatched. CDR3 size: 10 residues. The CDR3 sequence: CAWDRDGYTF. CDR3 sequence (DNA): TGTGCCTGGGACAGGGATGGCTACACCTTC.

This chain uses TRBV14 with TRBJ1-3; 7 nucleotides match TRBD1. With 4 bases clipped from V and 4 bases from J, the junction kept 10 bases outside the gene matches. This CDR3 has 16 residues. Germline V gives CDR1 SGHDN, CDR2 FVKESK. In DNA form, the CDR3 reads TGTGCCAGCAGCCGCTTGGGACAGATTGTCGGAAACACCATATATTTT. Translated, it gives CASSRLGQIVGNTIYF.

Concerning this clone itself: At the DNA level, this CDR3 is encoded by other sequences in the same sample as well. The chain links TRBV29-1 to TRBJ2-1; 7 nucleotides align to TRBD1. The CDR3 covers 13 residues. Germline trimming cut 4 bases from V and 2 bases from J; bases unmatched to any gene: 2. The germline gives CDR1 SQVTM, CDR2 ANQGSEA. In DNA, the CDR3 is TGCAGCGTTGGACAGGGAGCCTACAATGAGCAGTTCTTC. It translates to CSVGQGAYNEQFF.

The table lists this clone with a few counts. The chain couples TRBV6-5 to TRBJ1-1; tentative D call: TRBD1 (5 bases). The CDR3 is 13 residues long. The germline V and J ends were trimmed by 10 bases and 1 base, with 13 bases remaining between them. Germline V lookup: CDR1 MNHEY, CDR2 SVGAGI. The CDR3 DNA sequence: TGTGCCACTCCGGGACTCCCGAACACTGAAGCTTTCTTT. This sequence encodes CATPGLPNTEAFF.

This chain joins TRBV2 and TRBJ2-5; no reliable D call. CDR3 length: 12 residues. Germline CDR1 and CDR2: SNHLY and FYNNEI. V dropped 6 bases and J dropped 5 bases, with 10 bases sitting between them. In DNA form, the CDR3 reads TGTGCCAGCAGAGAACGGTCGGAGACCCAGTACTTC. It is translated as CASRERSETQYF. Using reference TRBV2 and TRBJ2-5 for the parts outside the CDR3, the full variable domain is EPEVTQTPSHQVTQMGQEVILRCVPISNHLYFYWYRQILGQKVEFLVSFYNNEISEKSEIFDDQFSVERPDGSNFTLKIRSTKLEDSAMYFCASRERSETQYFGPGTRLLVL.

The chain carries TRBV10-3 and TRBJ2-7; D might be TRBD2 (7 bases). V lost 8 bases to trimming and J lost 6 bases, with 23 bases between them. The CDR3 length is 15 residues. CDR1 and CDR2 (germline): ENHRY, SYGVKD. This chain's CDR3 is CAIRGQAGQPSEQYF. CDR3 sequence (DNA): TGTGCCATCCGTGGACAAGCGGGACAACCCTCCGAGCAGTACTTC.

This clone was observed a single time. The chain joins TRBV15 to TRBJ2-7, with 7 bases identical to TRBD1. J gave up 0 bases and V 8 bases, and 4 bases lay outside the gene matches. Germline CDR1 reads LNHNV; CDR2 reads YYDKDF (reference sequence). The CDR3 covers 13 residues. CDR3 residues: CATARDSSYEQYF. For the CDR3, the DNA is TGTGCCACCGCCCGGGACAGCTCCTACGAGCAGTACTTC.

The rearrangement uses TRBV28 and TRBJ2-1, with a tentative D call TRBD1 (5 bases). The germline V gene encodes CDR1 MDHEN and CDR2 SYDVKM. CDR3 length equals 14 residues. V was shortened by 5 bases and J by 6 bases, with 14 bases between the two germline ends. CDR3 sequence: CASSAPRRANEQFF. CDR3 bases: TGTGCCAGCAGTGCCCCCCGCAGGGCCAATGAGCAGTTCTTC.

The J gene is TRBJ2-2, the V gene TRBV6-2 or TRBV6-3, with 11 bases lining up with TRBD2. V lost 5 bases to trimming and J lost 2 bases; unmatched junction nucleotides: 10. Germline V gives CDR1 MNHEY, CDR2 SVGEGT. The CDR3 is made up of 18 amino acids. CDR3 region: CASSRFPGLAANTGELFF. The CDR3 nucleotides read TGTGCCAGCAGTAGATTCCCGGGACTAGCGGCAAACACCGGGGAGCTGTTTTTT.

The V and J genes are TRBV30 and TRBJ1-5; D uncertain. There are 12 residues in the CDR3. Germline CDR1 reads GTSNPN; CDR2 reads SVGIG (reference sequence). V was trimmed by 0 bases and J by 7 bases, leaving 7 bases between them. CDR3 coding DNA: TGTGCCTGGAGTGTACCGGGGCAGCCCCAGCATTTT. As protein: CAWSVPGQPQHF.

For the CDR3, the DNA is TGTGCCAGCAGCTCAGCAATAAGGGGGCTTAATTCACCCCTCCACTTT. Amino acids: CASSSAIRGLNSPLHF. The rearrangement uses TRBV5-4 and TRBJ1-6, with 7 bases aligning to TRBD1. The CDR3 sequence is 16 residues long. CDR1 and CDR2 from the germline V gene are SGHNT and YYREEE (reference sequence). V trimming: 3 bases; J trimming: 6 bases; junction bases outside the gene matches: 9. Using reference TRBV5-4 and TRBJ1-6 for the parts outside the CDR3, the full variable domain is ETGVTQSPTHLIKTRGQQVTLRCSSQSGHNTVSWYQQALGQGPQFIFQYYREEENGRGNFPPRFSGLQFPNYSSELNVNALELDDSALYLCASSSAIRGLNSPLHFGNGTRLTVT.

CDR3 bases: TGTGCCAGGATGTCCGGCAGGGGGTATAGCCGCAATCAGCCCCAGCATTTT. This sequence encodes CARMSGRGYSRNQPQHF. This rearrangement joins TRBV19 to TRBJ1-5; 7 bases line up with TRBD1. The germline V gene has CDR1 LNHDA and CDR2 SQIVND (reference sequence). The CDR3 runs 17 residues. J lost 2 bases, V lost 9 bases, and 16 bases had no gene match.